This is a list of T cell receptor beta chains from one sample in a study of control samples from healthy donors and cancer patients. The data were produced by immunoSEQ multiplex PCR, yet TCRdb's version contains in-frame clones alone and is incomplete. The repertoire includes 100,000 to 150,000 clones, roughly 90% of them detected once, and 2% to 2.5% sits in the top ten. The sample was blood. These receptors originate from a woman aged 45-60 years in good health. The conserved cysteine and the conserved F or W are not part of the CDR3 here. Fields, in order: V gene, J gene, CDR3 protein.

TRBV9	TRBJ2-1	ASSVTSGAYNEQF
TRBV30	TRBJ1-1	AWRATDWTEAF
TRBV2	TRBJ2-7	ASSARDPTSHEQY
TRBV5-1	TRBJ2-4	ASSPGQVAGNIQY
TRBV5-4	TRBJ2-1	ASSPRSGTGANEQF
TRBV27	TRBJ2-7	ASSPPRGQGGYEQY
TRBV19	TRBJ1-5	ASSATGNGQPQH
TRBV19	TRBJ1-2	ASSRSEYGYT
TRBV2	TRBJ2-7	ASTSTFAYEQY
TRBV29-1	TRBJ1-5	SVRMGNQPQH
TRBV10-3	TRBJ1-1	AIQGTRGPEAF
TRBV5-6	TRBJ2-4	ASSPPGVNIQY
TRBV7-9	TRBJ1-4	ASSLGGGRDPTEKLF
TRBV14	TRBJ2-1	ASSQLAGGYNEQF
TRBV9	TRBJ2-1	ASSVVGLADYNEQF
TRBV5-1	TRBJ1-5	ASSAGSGENQPQH
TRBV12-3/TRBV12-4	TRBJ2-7	ASSFGTSYEQY
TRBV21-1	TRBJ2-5	ASSKLQETQY
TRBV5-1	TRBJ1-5	ASSRQGGNQPQH
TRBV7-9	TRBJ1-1	ASHRDGTEAF
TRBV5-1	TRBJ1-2	ASSLVGRTDGYT
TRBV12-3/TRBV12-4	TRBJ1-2	ASSVTGVGGYT
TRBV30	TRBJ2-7	AWRASGFPDEQY
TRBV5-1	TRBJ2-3	ASSRESQGTQY
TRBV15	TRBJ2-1	ATSTSLSKNNEQF
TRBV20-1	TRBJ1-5	SASWTLDQPQH
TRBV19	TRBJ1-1	ASSIWTGETEAF
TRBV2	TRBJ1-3	ASRSSGNTIY
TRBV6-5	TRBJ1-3	ASSYYRPSSGNTIY
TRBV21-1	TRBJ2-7	ASSKGGWGAGCSYEQY
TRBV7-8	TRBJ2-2	ASSLGSQGYTGELF
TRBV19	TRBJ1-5	ASSLHRENQPQH
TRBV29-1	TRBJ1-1	SVRTQNTEAF
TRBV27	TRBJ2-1	ASSTSGTSSYNEQF
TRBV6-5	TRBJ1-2	ASSSYRDSPYGYT
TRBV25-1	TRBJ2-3	ASRGTDTQY
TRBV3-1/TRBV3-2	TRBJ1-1	ASSHTGGNAEAF
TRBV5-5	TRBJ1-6	ASSLRSSWSSPLH
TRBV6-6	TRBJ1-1	ASISHGKNTEAF